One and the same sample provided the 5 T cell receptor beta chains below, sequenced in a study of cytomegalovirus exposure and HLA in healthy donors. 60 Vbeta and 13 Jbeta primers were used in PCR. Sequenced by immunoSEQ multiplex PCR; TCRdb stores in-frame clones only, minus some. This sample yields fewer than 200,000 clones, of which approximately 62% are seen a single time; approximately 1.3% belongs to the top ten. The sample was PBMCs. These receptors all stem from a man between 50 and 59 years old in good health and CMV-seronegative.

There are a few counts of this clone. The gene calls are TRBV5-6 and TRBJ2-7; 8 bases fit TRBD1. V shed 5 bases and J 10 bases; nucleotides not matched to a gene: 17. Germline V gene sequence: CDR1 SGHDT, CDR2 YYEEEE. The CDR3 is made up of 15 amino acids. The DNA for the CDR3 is TGTGCCAGCAGTCGACGCTACACCCAAGGGACAGGCCAGTACTTC. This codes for CASSRRYTQGTGQYF. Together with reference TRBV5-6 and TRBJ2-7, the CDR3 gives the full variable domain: DAGVTQSPTHLIKTRGQQVTLRCSPKSGHDTVSWYQQALGQGPQFIFQYYEEEERQRGNFPDRFSGHQFPNYSSELNVNALLLGDSALYLCASSRRYTQGTGQYFGPGTRLTVT.

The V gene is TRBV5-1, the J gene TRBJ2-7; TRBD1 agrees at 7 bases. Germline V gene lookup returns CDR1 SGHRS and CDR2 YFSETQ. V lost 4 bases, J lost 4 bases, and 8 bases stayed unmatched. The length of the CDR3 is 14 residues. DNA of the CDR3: TGCGCCAGCAGCGGAGGACAGGATACTTACGAGCAGTACTTC. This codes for CASSGGQDTYEQYF. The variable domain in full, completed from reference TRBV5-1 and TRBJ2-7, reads KAGVTQTPRYLIKTRGQQVTLSCSPISGHRSVSWYQQTPGQGLQFLFEYFSETQRNKGNFPGRFSGRQFSNSRSEMNVSTLELGDSALYLCASSGGQDTYEQYFGPGTRLTVT.

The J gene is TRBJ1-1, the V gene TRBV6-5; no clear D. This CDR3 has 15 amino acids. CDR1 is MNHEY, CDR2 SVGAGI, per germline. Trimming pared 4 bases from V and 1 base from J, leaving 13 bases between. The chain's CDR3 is CASSSLGLENTEAFF. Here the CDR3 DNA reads TGTGCCAGCAGTTCGCTCGGGTTGGAGAACACTGAAGCTTTCTTT.

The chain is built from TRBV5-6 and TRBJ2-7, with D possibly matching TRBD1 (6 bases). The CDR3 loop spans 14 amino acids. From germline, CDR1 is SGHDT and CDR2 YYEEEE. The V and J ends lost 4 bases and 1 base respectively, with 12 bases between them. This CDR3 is CASSPSGQSYEQYF. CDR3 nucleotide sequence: TGTGCCAGCAGCCCATCCGGACAGTCCTACGAGCAGTACTTC.

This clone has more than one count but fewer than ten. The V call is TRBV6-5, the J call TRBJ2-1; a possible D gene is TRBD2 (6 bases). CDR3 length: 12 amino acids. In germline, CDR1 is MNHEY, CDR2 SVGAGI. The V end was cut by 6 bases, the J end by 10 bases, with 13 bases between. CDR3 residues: CASSRPTSEQFF. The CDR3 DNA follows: TGTGCCAGCAGCCGGCCCACTAGCGAGCAGTTCTTC.